There are many counts of the clone carrying this T cell receptor beta chain. The antigen remains unidentified. Germline trimming cut 4 bases from V and 2 bases from J; bases unmatched to any gene: 8. The CDR3 loop spans 15 amino acids. Germline CDR1 reads SGHRS; CDR2 reads YFSETQ. The data were obtained in a study of early T cells in non-severe SARS-CoV-2 infection. Study overall: Sequencing of bulk RNA from unsorted whole blood was done, without chain pairing. Overall study findings and caveats: VDJdb matches were skewed toward anti-spike CD8 T cell responses.

The TCR library protocol was used to attach unique molecular identifiers. These identifiers were attached to individual cDNA molecules. TCRdb re-analysed the 5' RACE reads in MiXCR, keeping a single row per CDR3 protein. This sample carries 55,000 to 65,000 distinct CDR3 sequences, under 12% of them seen once, and the ten largest clones take 6.5%. This TCR derives from an adult who was a healthcare worker with PCR-confirmed SARS-CoV-2 infection or an uninfected control (not recorded which). Sequenced: whole blood. The chain carries TRBV5-1 and TRBJ2-7; 8 nucleotides line up with TRBD2. In DNA form, the CDR3 reads TGCGCCAGCAGCCGGGGGAGTAGCGGGACCTACGAGCAGTACTTC. Residues: CASSRGSSGTYEQYF.